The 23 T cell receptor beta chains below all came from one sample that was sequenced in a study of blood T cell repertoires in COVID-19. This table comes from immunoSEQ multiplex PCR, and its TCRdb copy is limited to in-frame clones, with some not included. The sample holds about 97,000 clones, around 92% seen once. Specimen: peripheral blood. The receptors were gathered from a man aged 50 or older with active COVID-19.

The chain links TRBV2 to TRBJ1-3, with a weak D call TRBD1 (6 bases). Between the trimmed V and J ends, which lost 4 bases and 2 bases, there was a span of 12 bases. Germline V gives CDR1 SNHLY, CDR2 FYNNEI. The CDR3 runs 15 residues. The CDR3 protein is CASSVQGLPGNTIYF. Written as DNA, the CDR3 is TGTGCCAGCAGTGTACAGGGCCTTCCTGGAAACACCATATATTTT.

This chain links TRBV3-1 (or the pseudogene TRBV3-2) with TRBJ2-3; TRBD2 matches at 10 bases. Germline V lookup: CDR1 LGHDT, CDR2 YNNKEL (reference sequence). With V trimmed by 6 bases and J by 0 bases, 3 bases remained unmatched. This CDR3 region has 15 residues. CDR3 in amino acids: CASSPAGGSTDTQYF. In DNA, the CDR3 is TGTGCCAGCAGTCCAGCGGGGGGGAGCACAGATACGCAGTATTTT.

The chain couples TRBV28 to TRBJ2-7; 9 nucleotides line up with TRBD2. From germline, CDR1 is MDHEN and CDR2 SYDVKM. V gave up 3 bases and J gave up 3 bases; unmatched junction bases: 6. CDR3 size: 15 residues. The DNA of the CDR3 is TGTGCCAGCAGTTTGAGTAGCGGGGGCCTCTACGAGCAGTACTTC. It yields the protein CASSLSSGGLYEQYF.

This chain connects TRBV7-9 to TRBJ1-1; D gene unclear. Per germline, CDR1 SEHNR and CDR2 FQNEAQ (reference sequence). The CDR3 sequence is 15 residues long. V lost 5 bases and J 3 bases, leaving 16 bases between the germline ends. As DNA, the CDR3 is TGTGCCAGCAGCCTGGGCGGTGGGAGGGACACTGAAGCTTTCTTT. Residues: CASSLGGGRDTEAFF.

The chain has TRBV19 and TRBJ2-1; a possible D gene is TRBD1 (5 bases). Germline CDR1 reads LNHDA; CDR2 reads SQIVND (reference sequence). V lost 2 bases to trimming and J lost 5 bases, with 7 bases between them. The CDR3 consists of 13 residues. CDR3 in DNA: TGTGCCAGTAGTATAAACAGGAACAATGAGCAGTTCTTC. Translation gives CASSINRNNEQFF. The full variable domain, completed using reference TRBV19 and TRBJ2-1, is DGGITQSPKYLFRKEGQNVTLSCEQNLNHDAMYWYRQDPGQGLRLIYYSQIVNDFQKGDIAEGYSVSREKKESFPLTVTSAQKNPTAFYLCASSINRNNEQFFGPGTRLTVL.

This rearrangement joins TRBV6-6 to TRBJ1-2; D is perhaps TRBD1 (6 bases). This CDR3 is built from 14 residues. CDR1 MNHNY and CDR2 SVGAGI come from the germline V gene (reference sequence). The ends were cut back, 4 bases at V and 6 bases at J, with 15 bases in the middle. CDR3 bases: TGTGCCAGCAGTTCGAGGGGGTATGGAGATGGCTACACCTTC. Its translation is CASSSRGYGDGYTF.

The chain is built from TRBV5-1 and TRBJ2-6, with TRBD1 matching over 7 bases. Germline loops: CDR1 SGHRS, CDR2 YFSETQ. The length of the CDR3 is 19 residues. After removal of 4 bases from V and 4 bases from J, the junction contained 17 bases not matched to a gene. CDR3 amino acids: CASSPRDSHASGGANVLTF. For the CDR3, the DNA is TGCGCCAGCAGCCCCCGGGACAGTCACGCCTCTGGGGGGGCCAACGTCCTGACTTTC.

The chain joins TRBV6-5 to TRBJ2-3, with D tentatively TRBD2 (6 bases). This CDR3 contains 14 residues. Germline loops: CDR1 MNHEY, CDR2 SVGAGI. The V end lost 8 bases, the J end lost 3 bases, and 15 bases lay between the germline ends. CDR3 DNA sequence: TGTGCCAGCTACGGACTACTAGAAACAGATACGCAGTATTTT. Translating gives CASYGLLETDTQYF.

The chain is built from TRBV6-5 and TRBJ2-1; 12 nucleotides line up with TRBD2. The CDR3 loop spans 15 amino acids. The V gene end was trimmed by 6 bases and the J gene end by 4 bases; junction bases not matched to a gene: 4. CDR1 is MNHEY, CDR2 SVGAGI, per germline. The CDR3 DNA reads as TGTGCCAGCAGGGGTGGGACTAGCGGGTACAATGAGCAGTTCTTC. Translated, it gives CASRGGTSGYNEQFF.

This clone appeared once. The CDR3 region is CASSSPGTSGKMSSYEQYF. The CDR3, as DNA: TGTGCCAGCAGCTCCCCCGGGACTAGCGGGAAGATGTCCTCCTACGAGCAGTACTTC. The chain links TRBV7-8 to TRBJ2-7; TRBD2 matches 13 bases. This CDR3 region has 19 residues. Germline CDR1 reads SGHVS; CDR2 reads FQNEAQ. The trim removed 4 bases at V and 0 bases at J, leaving 12 bases unmatched. The variable domain in full, with the rest retrieved from reference TRBV7-8 and TRBJ2-7, is GAGVSQSPRYKVAKRGQDVALRCDPISGHVSLFWYQQALGQGPEFLTYFQNEAQLDKSGLPSDRFFAERPEGSVSTLKIQRTQQEDSAVYLCASSSPGTSGKMSSYEQYFGPGTRLTVT.

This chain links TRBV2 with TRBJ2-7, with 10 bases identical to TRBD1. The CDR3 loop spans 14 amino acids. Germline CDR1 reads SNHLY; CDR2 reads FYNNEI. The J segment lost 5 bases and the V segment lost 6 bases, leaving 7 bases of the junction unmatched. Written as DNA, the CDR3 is TGTGCCAGCAGAGACGGGGACAGGGGTGACGAGCAGTACTTC. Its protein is CASRDGDRGDEQYF.

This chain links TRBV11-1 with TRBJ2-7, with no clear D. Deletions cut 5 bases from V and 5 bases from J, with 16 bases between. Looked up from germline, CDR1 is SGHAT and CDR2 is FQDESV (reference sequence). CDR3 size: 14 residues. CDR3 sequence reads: CASSPSMVQNEQYF. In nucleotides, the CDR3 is TGTGCCAGCAGCCCATCAATGGTTCAGAACGAGCAGTACTTC.

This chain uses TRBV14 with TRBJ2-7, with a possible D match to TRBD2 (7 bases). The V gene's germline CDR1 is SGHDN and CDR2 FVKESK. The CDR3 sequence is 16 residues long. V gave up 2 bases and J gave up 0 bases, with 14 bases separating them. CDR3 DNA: TGTGCCAGCAGCCAAAGGGGGGGGCCGAGCTCCTACGAGCAGTACTTC. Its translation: CASSQRGGPSSYEQYF.

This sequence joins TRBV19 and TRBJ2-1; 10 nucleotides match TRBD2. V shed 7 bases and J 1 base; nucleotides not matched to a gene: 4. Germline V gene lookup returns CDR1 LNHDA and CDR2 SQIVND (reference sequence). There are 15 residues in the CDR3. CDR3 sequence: CASTAGGQSYNEQFF. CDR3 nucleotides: TGTGCCAGTACAGCGGGAGGGCAGTCCTACAATGAGCAGTTCTTC.

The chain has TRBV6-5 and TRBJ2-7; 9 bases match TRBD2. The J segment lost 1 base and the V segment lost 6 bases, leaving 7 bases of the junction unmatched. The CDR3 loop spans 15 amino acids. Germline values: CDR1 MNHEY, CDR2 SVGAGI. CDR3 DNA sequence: TGTGCCAGCAGGGGGGGACTAGCCGGATCCTACGAGCAGTACTTC. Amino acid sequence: CASRGGLAGSYEQYF.

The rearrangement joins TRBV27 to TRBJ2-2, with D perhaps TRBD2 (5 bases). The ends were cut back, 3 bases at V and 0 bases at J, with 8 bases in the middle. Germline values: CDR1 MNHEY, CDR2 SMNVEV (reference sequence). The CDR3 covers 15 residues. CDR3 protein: CASSLNGANTGELFF. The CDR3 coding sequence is TGTGCCAGCAGTTTGAACGGGGCGAACACCGGGGAGCTGTTTTTT.

The DNA for the CDR3 is TGTGCCAGCAGTTTATCGACAGGGTTGGTCACAGATACGCAGTATTTT. It specifies CASSLSTGLVTDTQYF. The chain couples TRBV27 to TRBJ2-3; 7 bases align to TRBD1. Germline V gene data show CDR1 as MNHEY and CDR2 as SMNVEV (reference sequence). The CDR3 extends over 16 amino acids. The junction had 5 bases not matched to a gene; V was cut back by 0 bases and J by 2 bases.

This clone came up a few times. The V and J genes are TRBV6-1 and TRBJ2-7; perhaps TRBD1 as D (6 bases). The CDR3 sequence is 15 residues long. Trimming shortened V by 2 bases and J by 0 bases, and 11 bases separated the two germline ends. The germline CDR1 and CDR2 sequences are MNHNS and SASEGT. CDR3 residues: CASSERAGDSYEQYF. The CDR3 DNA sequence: TGTGCCAGCAGTGAACGGGCAGGGGACTCCTACGAGCAGTACTTC.

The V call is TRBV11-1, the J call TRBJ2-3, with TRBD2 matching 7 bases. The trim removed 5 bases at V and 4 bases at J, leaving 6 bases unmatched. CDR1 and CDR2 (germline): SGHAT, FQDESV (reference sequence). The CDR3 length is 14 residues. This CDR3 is CASSPGLVPDTQYF. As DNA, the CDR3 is TGTGCCAGCAGCCCCGGACTAGTGCCAGATACGCAGTATTTT.

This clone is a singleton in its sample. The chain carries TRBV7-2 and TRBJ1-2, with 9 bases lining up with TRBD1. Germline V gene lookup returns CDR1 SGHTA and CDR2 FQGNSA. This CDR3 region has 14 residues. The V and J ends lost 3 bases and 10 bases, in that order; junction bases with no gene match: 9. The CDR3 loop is CASSFNIGQGPYTF. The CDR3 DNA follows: TGTGCCAGCAGCTTCAATATCGGACAGGGGCCCTACACCTTC.

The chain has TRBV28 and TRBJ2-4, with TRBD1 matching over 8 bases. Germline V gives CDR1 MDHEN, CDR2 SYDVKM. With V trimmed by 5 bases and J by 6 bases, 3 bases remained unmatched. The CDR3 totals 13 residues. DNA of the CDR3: TGTGCCAGCAGTCCAGGGGGCGGAAACATTCAGTACTTC. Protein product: CASSPGGGNIQYF.

This CDR3 reads CASSFRGSSGANVLTF. The CDR3 nucleotides read TGTGCCAGCAGCTTCAGGGGGAGCTCTGGGGCCAACGTCCTGACTTTC. The chain combines TRBV5-4 with TRBJ2-6, with 7 bases matching TRBD1. V gave up 2 bases and J gave up 0 bases; unmatched junction bases: 2. The CDR3 consists of 16 residues. Germline CDR1 is SGHNT and CDR2 is YYREEE (reference sequence). Combining the CDR3 with reference TRBV5-4 and TRBJ2-6 gives the whole variable domain ETGVTQSPTHLIKTRGQQVTLRCSSQSGHNTVSWYQQALGQGPQFIFQYYREEENGRGNFPPRFSGLQFPNYSSELNVNALELDDSALYLCASSFRGSSGANVLTFGAGSRLTVL.

CDR3: CASVGQGRTEAFF. CDR3 DNA: TGTGCCAGCGTAGGGCAGGGCCGCACTGAAGCTTTCTTT. V usage is TRBV12-3 or TRBV12-4 and J usage is TRBJ1-1; D perhaps matches TRBD1 (5 bases). Trimming shortened V by 8 bases and J by 4 bases, and 14 bases separated the two germline ends. There are 13 residues in the CDR3.